This T cell receptor beta chain appears in the sequencing data of a study of blood T cell repertoires in COVID-19. Study in general: Acute-phase and convalescent COVID-19 samples originated in the United States, Italy and Spain.

This CDR3 spans 14 amino acids. Trimming removed 6 bases at V and 6 bases at J, with 17 bases between. The germline CDR1 and CDR2 sequences are LNHDA and SQIVND (reference sequence). Sequenced by immunoSEQ multiplex PCR; TCRdb stores in-frame clones only, minus some. Among under 250,000 clones listed, roughly 80% were seen once. This sequence joins TRBV19 and TRBJ1-1; TRBD1 is a possible D gene (5 bases). The sample taken for sequencing was peripheral blood. This TCR was recovered from a woman under 40 who had recovered from COVID-19. DNA for the CDR3: TGTGCCAGTAGGATCGGGCGGGGGAGAGCTGAAGCTTTCTTT. It yields the protein CASRIGRGRAEAFF.